The 26 T cell receptor beta chains below all came from one sample that was sequenced in a study of cytomegalovirus exposure and HLA in healthy donors. PCR was performed using 60 Vbeta and 13 Jbeta primers. Some clones are missing from TCRdb's copy, which holds only in-frame ones; the method was immunoSEQ multiplex PCR. Found here are about 150,000 clones, about 85% of them singletons; the top ten hold about 2.3%. Specimen: PBMCs. The receptors originated from a young woman in good health and CMV-seronegative.

The chain joins TRBV28 to TRBJ2-5, with D possibly TRBD2 on 5 matching bases. Trimming shortened V by 5 bases and J by 1 base, and 14 bases separated the two germline ends. CDR1 and CDR2 (germline): MDHEN, SYDVKM. CDR3 size: 15 residues. In DNA form, the CDR3 reads TGTGCCAGCAGTCTACCGGGGAGTCCCCAAGAGACCCAGTACTTC. Amino acid sequence: CASSLPGSPQETQYF.

This clone was detected only a few times. The V and J genes are TRBV15 and TRBJ2-3, with 14 bases aligning to TRBD2. CDR3 size: 16 residues. Trimming cost V 3 bases and J 4 bases; bases outside gene matches: 3. The germline V gene encodes CDR1 LNHNV and CDR2 YYDKDF (reference sequence). CDR3 coding DNA: TGTGCCACCAGCAGGGGACTAGCGGGAGACCCAGATACGCAGTATTTT. This translates into CATSRGLAGDPDTQYF.

The V call is TRBV28, the J call TRBJ1-4; 8 nucleotides agree with TRBD1. This CDR3 has 19 amino acids. Unmatched junction bases numbered 18, after V lost 7 bases and J lost 2 bases. Looked up from germline, CDR1 is MDHEN and CDR2 is SYDVKM. The CDR3: CASKSATWTGNVTNEKLFF. The DNA for the CDR3 is TGTGCCAGCAAATCGGCGACATGGACAGGGAATGTTACTAATGAAAAACTGTTTTTT.

The rearrangement uses TRBV21-1 and TRBJ1-2; the table calls TRBD1, which could not be checked here. TRBV21-1 is described as a pseudogene. The CDR3 sequence is 14 residues long. The CDR3 spells CASSQGGRGRGYTF. In DNA, the CDR3 is TGTGCCAGCAGCCAGGGGGGCAGGGGGCGCGGCTACACCTTC.

The chain recombines TRBV10-3 with TRBJ1-5; TRBD1 matches at 7 bases. This CDR3 is built from 14 residues. The germline V gene has CDR1 ENHRY and CDR2 SYGVKD. J gave up 7 bases and V 4 bases, and 7 bases lay outside the gene matches. In nucleotides, the CDR3 is TGTGCCATCAGTGGACAGGGAGGCAGGCAGCCCCAGCATTTT. Its translation: CAISGQGGRQPQHF.

This chain uses TRBV6-5 with TRBJ2-7; 9 bases match TRBD1. J gave up 1 base and V 6 bases, and 4 bases lay outside the gene matches. CDR1 and CDR2 (germline): MNHEY, SVGAGI. This CDR3 region has 14 residues. CDR3 sequence reads: CASRGTGQSYEQYF. DNA for the CDR3: TGTGCCAGCAGGGGGACAGGGCAATCCTACGAGCAGTACTTC.

The J gene is TRBJ2-5, the V gene TRBV28, with TRBD2 matching over 7 bases. V lost 6 bases and J lost 5; bases outside the gene matches: 9. Germline V CDR1 and CDR2: MDHEN, SYDVKM. The CDR3 is 14 amino acids. The CDR3 protein is CASRQARGLETQYF. The CDR3 DNA follows: TGTGCCAGCAGGCAAGCGCGGGGGTTGGAGACCCAGTACTTC.

The DNA for the CDR3 is TGTGCCAGCAGCTCGCTGGACAGGCGACTTACCTACGAGCAGTACTTC. Residues: CASSSLDRRLTYEQYF. The V call is TRBV7-8, the J call TRBJ2-7; 7 bases align to TRBD1. The junction had 11 bases not matched to a gene; V was cut back by 4 bases and J by 2 bases. This CDR3 is built from 16 residues. Germline CDR1 and CDR2: SGHVS and FQNEAQ.

This clone was detected only a few times. V and J are TRBV6-6 and TRBJ2-7, with 9 bases that match TRBD1. Germline V CDR1 and CDR2: MNHNY, SVGAGI (reference sequence). V gave up 0 bases and J gave up 0 bases; unmatched junction bases: 0. The CDR3 is 15 residues long. The CDR3: CASSYSTGGSYEQYF. CDR3 coding DNA: TGTGCCAGCAGTTACTCGACAGGGGGCTCCTACGAGCAGTACTTC.

This chain uses TRBV5-4 with TRBJ1-2; 9 bases line up with TRBD1. V was pared by 3 bases and J by 6 bases, with 9 bases of the junction left unmatched. From germline, CDR1 is SGHNT and CDR2 YYREEE (reference sequence). The CDR3 sequence is 15 residues long. CDR3: CASSWDRTGGDGYTF. The DNA for the CDR3 is TGTGCCAGCAGCTGGGACAGAACAGGGGGCGATGGCTACACCTTC.

The gene calls are TRBV28 and TRBJ2-7, with D possibly TRBD1 on 6 matching bases. Germline lookup yields CDR1 MDHEN and CDR2 SYDVKM. The CDR3 consists of 12 residues. Trimming cost V 6 bases and J 4 bases, with 10 bases left between them. The CDR3 is CASSPQGYEQYF. In DNA form, the CDR3 reads TGTGCCAGCAGCCCTCAGGGGTACGAGCAGTACTTC. The whole variable domain, filled in from reference TRBV28 and TRBJ2-7, reads DVKVTQSSRYLVKRTGEKVFLECVQDMDHENMFWYRQDPGLGLRLIYFSYDVKMKEKGDIPEGYSVSREKKERFSLILESASTNQTSMYLCASSPQGYEQYFGPGTRLTVT.

The chain is built from TRBV9 and TRBJ2-7; 8 nucleotides agree with TRBD2. Germline CDR1 reads SGDLS; CDR2 reads YYNGEE. CDR3 length: 13 residues. V lost 4 bases to trimming and J lost 4 bases; unmatched junction nucleotides: 4. CDR3 DNA: TGTGCCAGCAGCCCGGGGGGGGAGTACGAGCAGTACTTC. It translates to CASSPGGEYEQYF.

This chain uses TRBV7-9 with TRBJ1-3; 7 nucleotides agree with TRBD1. Per germline, CDR1 SEHNR and CDR2 FQNEAQ (reference sequence). The CDR3 sequence is 15 residues long. V lost 5 bases to trimming and J lost 4 bases; unmatched junction nucleotides: 8. CDR3 region: CASSTSTGAGNTIYF. For the CDR3, the DNA is TGTGCCAGCAGCACATCAACAGGGGCAGGAAACACCATATATTTT. The full variable domain, in which reference TRBV7-9 and TRBJ1-3 provide the parts outside the CDR3, is DTGVSQNPRHKITKRGQNVTFRCDPISEHNRLYWYRQTLGQGPEFLTYFQNEAQLEKSRLLSDRFSAERPKGSFSTLEIQRTEQGDSAMYLCASSTSTGAGNTIYFGEGSWLTVV.

J is TRBJ2-7 and V is TRBV10-3, with D possibly TRBD2 on 6 matching bases. Germline V lookup: CDR1 ENHRY, CDR2 SYGVKD. The CDR3 runs 19 residues. The V and J ends lost 3 bases and 6 bases respectively, with 30 bases between them. CDR3 sequence: CAISELTSGAGPEGSEQYF. The CDR3 nucleotides read TGTGCCATCAGTGAACTAACCTCCGGTGCGGGGCCAGAAGGGAGCGAGCAGTACTTC.

V usage is TRBV19 and J usage is TRBJ2-6; D gene uncertain. The CDR3 loop spans 18 amino acids. The germline V gene encodes CDR1 LNHDA and CDR2 SQIVND (reference sequence). V dropped 0 bases and J dropped 4 bases, with 16 bases sitting between them. CDR3 DNA sequence: TGTGCCAGTAGTATAGAGAGCCAACCCTTAGCCGGGGCCAACGTCCTGACTTTC. Protein: CASSIESQPLAGANVLTF.

The chain carries TRBV15 and TRBJ1-1, with D hard to call. V lost 0 bases and J 4 bases, leaving 9 bases between the germline ends. Germline-derived CDR1 and CDR2 are LNHNV and YYDKDF (reference sequence). The CDR3 is 14 residues long. In DNA form, the CDR3 reads TGTGCCACCAGCAGAGAGGTGTACACCACTGAAGCTTTCTTT. Protein product: CATSREVYTTEAFF.

The rearrangement links TRBV2 to TRBJ2-3, with TRBD2 identical over 8 bases. Trimming cost V 3 bases and J 6 bases; bases outside gene matches: 11. The CDR3 spans 16 residues. Germline V lookup: CDR1 SNHLY, CDR2 FYNNEI. The DNA of the CDR3 is TGTGCCAGCAGTGATGGCGGGGCGGGGGGCCCGGATACGCAGTATTTT. Translation: CASSDGGAGGPDTQYF.

The chain has TRBV27 and TRBJ1-4; 8 bases map to TRBD1. The V and J ends lost 3 bases and 4 bases, in that order; junction bases with no gene match: 4. The CDR3 covers 15 residues. Germline V gene sequence: CDR1 MNHEY, CDR2 SMNVEV (reference sequence). CDR3 region: CASSFRTGNNEKLFF. CDR3 coding DNA: TGTGCCAGCAGTTTTCGGACAGGGAATAATGAAAAACTGTTTTTT.

This clone was picked up a small number of times. This chain connects TRBV5-4 to TRBJ1-2; D is unclear. Germline lookup yields CDR1 SGHNT and CDR2 YYREEE (reference sequence). The CDR3 totals 12 residues. Trimming removed 4 bases from V and 12 bases from J, with 16 bases in between. CDR3 region: CASSDRVIGNTF. In DNA, the CDR3 is TGTGCCAGCAGCGACCGGGTGATCGGAAACACCTTC.

The DNA for the CDR3 is TGTGCCAGCAGGGCCTCTAGCGGGAGCCCCCAGGTAAATGAGCAGTTCTTC. Protein: CASRASSGSPQVNEQFF. This sequence joins TRBV28 and TRBJ2-1, with 10 bases matching TRBD2. Germline lookup yields CDR1 MDHEN and CDR2 SYDVKM. After removal of 6 bases from V and 7 bases from J, the junction contained 15 bases not matched to a gene. This CDR3 comprises 17 residues.

A single count supports this clone. CDR3 sequence: CSVVEGHTEAFF. The CDR3 coding sequence is TGCAGCGTTGTGGAGGGTCACACTGAAGCTTTCTTT. The rearrangement uses TRBV29-1 and TRBJ1-1; D call uncertain. Per germline, CDR1 SQVTM and CDR2 ANQGSEA. Trimming removed 4 bases from V and 3 bases from J, with 9 bases in between. The CDR3 extends over 12 amino acids.

V and J are TRBV9 and TRBJ1-4; D is perhaps TRBD1 (6 bases). Trimming took 0 bases from V and 5 from J, leaving 11 bases between them. The germline gives CDR1 SGDLS, CDR2 YYNGEE. The CDR3 contains 15 residues. The CDR3: CASSVAGGQNEKLFF. In DNA, the CDR3 is TGTGCCAGCAGCGTAGCTGGGGGACAAAATGAAAAACTGTTTTTT.

The chain is built from TRBV5-4 and TRBJ2-2; maybe TRBD2 (6 bases). Trimming took 4 bases from V and 1 from J, leaving 17 bases between them. This CDR3 is 17 amino acids long. Germline CDR1 is SGHNT and CDR2 is YYREEE (reference sequence). The CDR3 DNA reads as TGTGCCAGCAGCCCGGGGGTGGGCAGGTGGAACACCGGGGAGCTGTTTTTT. This sequence encodes CASSPGVGRWNTGELFF.

V is TRBV7-3 and J is TRBJ1-1, with D possibly being TRBD1 (5 bases). With 6 bases removed from V and 3 bases from J, the gap between germline ends came to 14 bases. CDR1 and CDR2 (germline): SGHTA, FQGTGA. This CDR3 is built from 14 residues. The CDR3 coding sequence is TGTGCCAGCAGTACTAACGGGGGGTACACTGAAGCTTTCTTT. It yields the protein CASSTNGGYTEAFF.

The chain combines TRBV7-6 with TRBJ2-3; the match to TRBD1 covers 10 bases. Germline values: CDR1 SGHVS, CDR2 FNYEAQ. This CDR3 comprises 15 residues. Trimming at V came to 6 bases and at J to 2 bases, leaving 5 bases not matched to a gene. The CDR3 nucleotides read TGTGCCAGCAGTTTCGGACAGGGGGACACAGATACGCAGTATTTT. Residues: CASSFGQGDTDTQYF.

This chain connects TRBV4-1 to TRBJ2-3, with D unclear. The CDR3 sequence is 15 residues long. CDR1 and CDR2 (germline): MGHRA, YSYEKL. Trimming removed 8 bases at V and 6 bases at J, with 21 bases between. CDR3 bases: TGCGCCAGCCGAGTTACAGCCGCTCCTGGCGATACGCAGTATTTT. Amino acids: CASRVTAAPGDTQYF.